These T cell receptor beta chains were read from a single sample in a study of blood T cell repertoires in COVID-19. This table comes from immunoSEQ multiplex PCR, and its TCRdb copy is limited to in-frame clones, with some not included. The sample has approximately 260,000 clones, roughly four fifths seen once. What was sequenced was PBMCs or T cells enriched from blood (not recorded which). The receptors stem from a man in his fifties or sixties who had recovered from COVID-19. CDR3s include the opening cysteine and the closing phenylalanine or tryptophan. Each record gives: V gene, J gene, clone size, D gene, CDR3 protein, CDR3 DNA. The D gene is left open where the match is weak. A clone size is listed for some rows: how often the clone was seen (once, few, many), or a class if it is expanded.

V: TRBV28
J: TRBJ1-1
size: .
D: .
CDR3: CASSPSGLGTEAFF
DNA: TGTGCCAGCAGCCCCTCAGGTTTGGGCACTGAAGCTTTCTTT

V: TRBV2
J: TRBJ1-4
size: .
D: TRBD1
CDR3: CASSEGRGPEKLFF
DNA: TGTGCCAGCAGTGAGGGCAGGGGGCCTGAAAAACTGTTTTTT

V: TRBV7-9
J: TRBJ2-7
size: .
D: .
CDR3: CASRLHRDTLKYF
DNA: TGTGCCAGCCGATTGCACCGGGACACCCTCAAGTACTTC

V: TRBV7-7
J: TRBJ2-7
size: .
D: .
CDR3: CASSLGLPGAYEQYF
DNA: TGTGCTAGCAGCTTAGGTCTACCAGGGGCGTATGAGCAGTACTTC

V: TRBV6-5
J: TRBJ2-5
size: .
D: TRBD2
CDR3: CASSNGRPWAQYF
DNA: TGTGCCAGCAGCAACGGGAGGCCTTGGGCCCAGTACTTC

V: TRBV6-2/TRBV6-3
J: TRBJ2-1
size: .
D: .
CDR3: CASSHGQENEQFF
DNA: TGTGCCAGCAGTCACGGACAAGAAAATGAGCAGTTCTTC

V: TRBV7-2
J: TRBJ1-2
size: .
D: .
CDR3: CASSLAGLQVSSDGYTF
DNA: TGTGCCAGCAGCCTAGCCGGGTTACAGGTTTCATCAGATGGCTACACCTTC

V: TRBV2
J: TRBJ1-2
size: .
D: .
CDR3: CASSRQGIESGGYTF
DNA: TGTGCCAGCAGTAGGCAGGGGATAGAATCGGGTGGCTACACCTTC

V: TRBV3-1/TRBV3-2
J: TRBJ1-6
size: once
D: TRBD1
CDR3: CASSLGQGRSPLHF
DNA: TGTGCCAGCAGCCTAGGACAGGGTCGGTCACCCCTCCACTTT

V: TRBV19
J: TRBJ1-1
size: .
D: .
CDR3: CASSISDRNTEAFF
DNA: TGTGCCAGTAGTATTTCTGACAGGAACACTGAAGCTTTCTTT

V: TRBV30
J: TRBJ1-2
size: .
D: TRBD1
CDR3: CAWSRDRGREGYTF
DNA: TGTGCCTGGAGTAGAGACAGGGGTAGAGAGGGCTACACCTTC

V: TRBV20-1
J: TRBJ2-7
size: few
D: .
CDR3: CSANSGYEQYF
DNA: TGCAGTGCTAACTCGGGCTACGAGCAGTACTTC

V: TRBV9
J: TRBJ1-4
size: .
D: TRBD1
CDR3: CASSGQQGASEKLFF
DNA: TGTGCCAGCAGCGGCCAACAGGGGGCGTCTGAAAAACTGTTTTTT

V: TRBV3-1/TRBV3-2
J: TRBJ1-3
size: .
D: TRBD1
CDR3: CASSTATGGNSGNTIYF
DNA: TGTGCCAGCAGCACAGCGACAGGGGGCAATTCAGGAAACACCATATATTTT

V: TRBV9
J: TRBJ1-5
size: once
D: TRBD1
CDR3: CASSSGTGGAEPQHF
DNA: TGTGCCAGCAGTTCCGGGACAGGGGGCGCGGAGCCCCAGCATTTT

V: TRBV28
J: TRBJ2-7
size: .
D: TRBD2
CDR3: CASSFLSGRGMDEQYF
DNA: TGTGCCAGCAGTTTCCTGAGCGGGAGGGGGATGGACGAGCAGTACTTC

V: TRBV10-3
J: TRBJ2-3
size: .
D: .
CDR3: CAISGGMSTDTQYF
DNA: TGTGCCATCAGTGGAGGGATGAGTACAGATACGCAGTATTTT

V: TRBV5-3
J: TRBJ1-1
size: .
D: TRBD1
CDR3: CARSFSGGRSLGTEAFF
DNA: TGTGCCAGAAGCTTCTCAGGGGGCAGATCGTTGGGCACTGAAGCTTTCTTT

V: TRBV19
J: TRBJ1-4
size: few
D: TRBD1
CDR3: CASSMGGGQANEKLFF
DNA: TGTGCCAGTAGTATGGGAGGTGGACAGGCTAATGAAAAACTGTTTTTT

V: TRBV20-1
J: TRBJ2-1
size: .
D: .
CDR3: CSASLLAEQFF
DNA: TGCAGTGCTAGTCTCCTAGCTGAGCAGTTCTTC

V: TRBV10-3
J: TRBJ1-2
size: .
D: TRBD1
CDR3: CAISPIGTGANYGYTF
DNA: TGTGCCATCAGTCCCATCGGGACAGGGGCTAACTATGGCTACACCTTC

V: TRBV2
J: TRBJ2-5
size: .
D: .
CDR3: CASSSLPRETQYF
DNA: TGTGCCAGCAGTTCACTGCCACGGGAGACCCAGTACTTC

V: TRBV18
J: TRBJ1-2
size: once
D: TRBD1
CDR3: CASSYTGAVWGYTF
DNA: TGTGCCAGCTCTTATACAGGGGCCGTTTGGGGCTACACCTTC

V: TRBV27
J: TRBJ2-2
size: .
D: .
CDR3: CASSPRLVTVNTGELFF
DNA: TGTGCCAGCAGTCCCCGTCTCGTAACAGTGAACACCGGGGAGCTGTTTTTT

V: TRBV6-5
J: TRBJ2-2
size: .
D: .
CDR3: CASSLPRGWNTGELFF
DNA: TGTGCCAGCAGTTTACCTCGGGGTTGGAACACCGGGGAGCTGTTTTTT

V: TRBV6-5
J: TRBJ1-6
size: few
D: .
CDR3: CASSRVLYNSPLHF
DNA: TGTGCCAGCTCCCGGGTCCTCTATAATTCACCCCTCCACTTT

V: TRBV5-1
J: TRBJ2-7
size: .
D: TRBD1
CDR3: CASSQTGNSYEQYF
DNA: TGCGCCAGCAGCCAGACAGGGAACTCCTACGAGCAGTACTTC

V: TRBV5-1
J: TRBJ2-3
size: .
D: .
CDR3: CASSLWGLSTDTQYF
DNA: TGCGCCAGCAGCCTATGGGGGCTTAGCACAGATACGCAGTATTTT